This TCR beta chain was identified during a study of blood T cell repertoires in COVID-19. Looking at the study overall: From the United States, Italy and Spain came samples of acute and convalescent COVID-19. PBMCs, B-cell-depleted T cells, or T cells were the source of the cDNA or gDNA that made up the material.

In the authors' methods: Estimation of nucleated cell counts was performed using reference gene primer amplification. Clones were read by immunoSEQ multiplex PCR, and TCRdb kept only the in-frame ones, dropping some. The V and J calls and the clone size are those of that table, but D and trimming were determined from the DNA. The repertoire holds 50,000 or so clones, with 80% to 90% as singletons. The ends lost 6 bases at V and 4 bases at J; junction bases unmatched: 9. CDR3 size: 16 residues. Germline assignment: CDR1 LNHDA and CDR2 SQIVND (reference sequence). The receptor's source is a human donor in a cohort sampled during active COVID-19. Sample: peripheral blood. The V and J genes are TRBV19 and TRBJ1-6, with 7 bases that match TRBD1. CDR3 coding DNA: TGTGCCAGTAGGACAACAGGGGCAATTTATAATTCACCCCTCCACTTT. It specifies CASRTTGAIYNSPLHF.